The 16 T cell receptor beta chains listed next were all sequenced from one sample in a study of cytomegalovirus exposure and HLA in healthy donors (dated by TCRdb to about 2017). Library preparation used the immunoSEQ multiplex PCR assay. The multiplex PCR relied on a mix of 60 forward primers for TCR Vbeta segments and 13 reverse primers for TCR Jbeta segments. In TCRdb, the immuneACCESS table is reduced to in-frame sequences with V and J assigned. These tables do not hold every clone; where another copy was compared, an unresolved V gene accounts for under half, and the others remain unexplained. The sample includes approximately 120,000 clones, with about 76% observed a single time. The ten largest make up about 2% of the sample. What was sequenced was PBMCs. The origin of the receptors is a woman in her 30s in good health and CMV-seronegative.

The rearrangement links TRBV29-1 to TRBJ2-1; D remains unclear. CDR1 is SQVTM, CDR2 ANQGSEA, per germline. The CDR3 spans 16 residues. V was clipped by 4 bases and J by 0 bases, with 16 bases between them. The CDR3 here is CSVALIEASSYNEQFF. The CDR3 DNA reads TGCAGCGTTGCCCTTATCGAGGCTAGCTCCTACAATGAGCAGTTCTTC.

The CDR3: CASSMSRNVNEKLFF. The CDR3 DNA reads TGTGCCAGTAGTATGTCCAGAAACGTTAATGAAAAACTGTTTTTT. The J gene is TRBJ1-4, the V gene TRBV19; D call uncertain. The CDR3 has 15 residues. Per germline, CDR1 LNHDA and CDR2 SQIVND (reference sequence). V shed 3 bases and J shed 4 bases, with 12 bases lying between them.

This rearrangement joins TRBV30 to TRBJ2-7, with D possibly TRBD1 on 5 matching bases. CDR1 is GTSNPN and CDR2 is SVGIG in the germline V gene (reference sequence). Deletions cut 3 bases from V and 2 bases from J, with 11 bases between. The CDR3 spans 13 residues. CDR3 amino acids: CAWRRQPTYEQYF. As DNA, the CDR3 is TGTGCCTGGAGAAGACAGCCCACCTACGAGCAGTACTTC. Supplemented by reference TRBV30 and TRBJ2-7, the full variable domain reads SQTIHQWPATLVQPVGSPLSLECTVEGTSNPNLYWYRQAAGRGLQLLFYSVGIGQISSEVPQNLSASRPQDRQFILSSKKLLLSDSGFYLCAWRRQPTYEQYFGPGTRLTVT.

The rearrangement links TRBV2 to TRBJ1-1; no firm D call. This CDR3 region has 16 residues. The V end lost 1 base, the J end lost 7 bases, and 19 bases lay between the germline ends. Germline CDR1 reads SNHLY; CDR2 reads FYNNEI. The CDR3 region is CASSEVEPGLGGEAFF. The CDR3, as DNA: TGTGCCAGCAGTGAAGTAGAGCCGGGGTTGGGTGGTGAAGCTTTCTTT.

As for this clone: This specimen includes other DNA sequences encoding the same CDR3. This sequence joins TRBV7-2 and TRBJ2-2; D possibly corresponds to TRBD1 (5 bases). CDR1 and CDR2 from the germline V gene are SGHTA and FQGNSA. The CDR3 extends over 13 amino acids. Trimming removed 1 base from V and 6 bases from J, with 6 bases in between. The CDR3 is CASSLGGAGELFF. The CDR3 DNA reads TGTGCCAGCAGCTTAGGGGGCGCCGGGGAGCTGTTTTTT. Full variable domain (outside the CDR3, taken from reference TRBV7-2 and TRBJ2-2): GAGVSQSPSNKVTEKGKDVELRCDPISGHTALYWYRQSLGQGLEFLIYFQGNSAPDKSGLPSDRFSAERTGGSVSTLTIQRTQQEDSAVYLCASSLGGAGELFFGEGSRLTVL.

This clone was recorded once. For the CDR3, the DNA is TGTGCCAGTAGTCTAGTGTTTGCGGGGTCCTACGAGCAGTACTTC. Translated: CASSLVFAGSYEQYF. The chain combines TRBV19 with TRBJ2-7; perhaps TRBD2 as D (6 bases). Germline lookup yields CDR1 LNHDA and CDR2 SQIVND (reference sequence). V was trimmed by 5 bases and J by 1 base, leaving 15 bases between them. The CDR3 consists of 15 residues.

This clone was found a few times. The J gene is TRBJ2-5, the V gene TRBV28, with 11 bases fitting TRBD2. Germline trimming cut 10 bases from V and 0 bases from J; bases unmatched to any gene: 16. From germline, CDR1 is MDHEN and CDR2 SYDVKM. The CDR3 extends over 18 amino acids. The CDR3 reads CAKPLSTGTSGDQETQYF. The CDR3 region has the DNA TGTGCCAAACCACTATCGACTGGGACTAGCGGCGACCAAGAGACCCAGTACTTC.

The rearrangement joins TRBV25-1 to TRBJ2-2, with D tentatively TRBD2 (6 bases). The CDR3 is 18 amino acids. The germline gives CDR1 MGHDK, CDR2 SYGVNS. V was trimmed by 1 base and J by 4 bases, leaving 19 bases between them. The DNA of the CDR3 is TGTGCCAGCAGTGAATTTCTAGCACGGGAGAGGGGCACCGGGGAGCTGTTTTTT. Translating gives CASSEFLARERGTGELFF.

The V and J genes are TRBV6-5 and TRBJ1-1, with D perhaps TRBD1 (6 bases). The CDR3 has 16 residues. CDR1 and CDR2 (germline): MNHEY, SVGAGI. V lost 2 bases to trimming and J lost 1 base, with 14 bases between them. The CDR3 reads CASSYMAGEGNTEAFF. CDR3 DNA: TGTGCCAGCAGTTACATGGCAGGGGAGGGGAACACTGAAGCTTTCTTT.

CDR3 DNA sequence: TGCGCCAGCAGCACGGGACAGGGGATAATAGAGACCCAGTACTTC. This codes for CASSTGQGIIETQYF. The chain employs TRBV5-1 and TRBJ2-5, with 10 bases that match TRBD1. Germline CDR1 is SGHRS and CDR2 is YFSETQ. V lost 4 bases to trimming and J lost 4 bases; unmatched junction nucleotides: 7. CDR3 length: 15 residues.

Concerning this clone itself: The sample has other DNA sequences that encode this CDR3 too. The CDR3 is CASSYSTSGTYEQYF. CDR3 DNA: TGTGCCAGCAGTTACTCGACTAGCGGAACCTACGAGCAGTACTTC. The genes are TRBV6-5 and TRBJ2-7; 9 bases are a match to TRBD2. Trimming at V came to 0 bases and at J to 2 bases, leaving 2 bases not matched to a gene. The V gene's germline CDR1 is MNHEY and CDR2 SVGAGI. This CDR3 has 15 residues.

This clone came up once. CDR3 nucleotide sequence: TGTGCCAGCAGCTCAACTGGTAGCGGGAGAGGCAATGAGCAGTTCTTC. Translation gives CASSSTGSGRGNEQFF. The chain combines TRBV7-8 with TRBJ2-1, with 9 positions matching TRBD2. The germline V gene encodes CDR1 SGHVS and CDR2 FQNEAQ. CDR3 length: 16 amino acids. V shed 4 bases and J 6 bases; nucleotides not matched to a gene: 10.

The chain uses TRBV6-5 and TRBJ2-1; D is unresolved. Germline CDR1 and CDR2: MNHEY and SVGAGI. The CDR3 is made up of 16 amino acids. V was shortened by 0 bases and J by 0 bases, with 9 bases between the two germline ends. In nucleotides, the CDR3 is TGTGCCAGCAGTTACTCTCAAGCGTACTCCTACAATGAGCAGTTCTTC. Protein: CASSYSQAYSYNEQFF.

J is TRBJ2-2 and V is TRBV7-2; 11 bases map to TRBD2. CDR3 length: 15 residues. V shed 7 bases and J 1 base; nucleotides not matched to a gene: 2. The V gene's germline CDR1 is SGHTA and CDR2 FQGNSA. CDR3 amino acids: CASTTSGRNTGELFF. The CDR3, as DNA: TGTGCCAGCACCACTAGCGGGAGGAACACCGGGGAGCTGTTTTTT.

The chain joins TRBV23-1 to TRBJ2-7; 8 bases are shared with TRBD2. TRBV23-1 is flagged as an ORF with uncertain function. The V and J ends lost 0 bases and 1 base, in that order; junction bases with no gene match: 5. The CDR3 consists of 16 residues. CDR3 region: CASSQSGGDGSYEQYF. DNA of the CDR3: TGCGCCAGCAGTCAATCCGGGGGGGACGGTTCCTACGAGCAGTACTTC.

This chain joins TRBV14 and TRBJ1-2; D uncertain. There are 14 residues in the CDR3. Germline V lookup: CDR1 SGHDN, CDR2 FVKESK. Trimming left V 0 bases short and J 4 bases short, with 9 bases between. The CDR3 is CASSQDMAIYGYTF. The DNA of the CDR3 is TGTGCCAGCAGCCAAGATATGGCCATCTATGGCTACACCTTC.